This TCR beta chain appears in the sequencing data of a study of T cell responses to AZD1222 COVID-19 vaccine. Findings and caveats of the study: Compared with day 0, the breadth and depth of the Spike-specific TCR repertoire rose significantly after two doses of AZD1222. Most donors were white British and more were female, and clonal diversity was possibly underestimated. Epitopes outside B.1.351 and B.1.1.7 mutated regions reportedly drew nearly half of spike TCRs.

Note on this clone: Its antigen is unidentified.

Timing groups of about 4 and about 12 weeks for second doses were pooled. Method: immunoSEQ multiplex PCR; TCRdb's copy keeps in-frame clones and lacks some. The profile covers approximately 150,000 clones, with approximately 91% appearing a single time and 1.5% to 2% taken by the ten largest. The length of the CDR3 is 16 residues. Germline V gives CDR1 SGDLS, CDR2 YYNGEE. The V gene end was trimmed by 4 bases and the J gene end by 8 bases; junction bases not matched to a gene: 11. The clonotype was recovered from an adult who received the AZD1222 COVID-19 vaccine. The chain recombines TRBV9 with TRBJ1-4; TRBD1 matches 10 bases. Source: peripheral blood, taken 28 days after the second AZD1222 dose. This CDR3 reads CASSPPSTGGSEKLFF. Written as DNA, the CDR3 is TGTGCCAGCAGCCCCCCTTCGACAGGGGGCTCCGAAAAACTGTTTTTT.